These T cell receptor beta chains were read from a single sample in a study of shared clonotypes between healthy human individuals. Generated by immunoSEQ multiplex PCR, the TCRdb table keeps only in-frame clones and is missing some. Among some 2.4 million clones listed, 93% were seen once. Input material: naive CD4+ T cells from PBMCs. These receptors all stem from a man aged 18 to 30 in good health. Some clones in this sample may be carry-over from other donors' samples. CDR3s include the opening cysteine and the closing phenylalanine or tryptophan. The D gene is left open where the match is weak. Rows give clone size only sometimes, using once, few, many, or a class for an expanded clone.

DNA	CDR3	size	V	J	D
TGTGCCTGGAGTCGGGACAGGGCAGAAGAAAAACTGTTTTTT	CAWSRDRAEEKLFF	.	TRBV30	TRBJ1-4	TRBD1
TGTGCCAGCAGTCTCGAGTGGGGCTACACCTTC	CASSLEWGYTF	.	TRBV7-9	TRBJ1-2	.
TGCGCCAGCAGCTTGGATGCGGGAGGGACCACCGGGGAGCTGTTTTTT	CASSLDAGGTTGELFF	.	TRBV5-1	TRBJ2-2	TRBD2
TGTGCCAGCAGCTTCCGAGGAGGAGGGGAAAAACTGTTTTTT	CASSFRGGGEKLFF	.	TRBV7-9	TRBJ1-4	.
TGTGCCTGGAGTTTTGCCCCGAACTATGGCTACACCTTC	CAWSFAPNYGYTF	.	TRBV30	TRBJ1-2	.
TGTGCCAGCTCTCCGGGCCCAATCCTCCTCGAGCAGTACTTC	CASSPGPILLEQYF	.	TRBV18	TRBJ2-7	.
TGTGCCAGCAGCCGGGACTCATACCCTAGCAATCAGCCCCAGCATTTT	CASSRDSYPSNQPQHF	.	TRBV9	TRBJ1-5	.
TGTGCCAGCTCACCTCTAAAGACTAGCGGAGCTTCAGATACGCAGTATTTT	CASSPLKTSGASDTQYF	.	TRBV18	TRBJ2-3	TRBD2
TGCGCCAGCAGCGTCCGTAGTATTTCCGCAGATACGCAGTATTTT	CASSVRSISADTQYF	.	TRBV5-1	TRBJ2-3	.
TGTGCCAGCAGCTTGCGGGGAGAGCAGCCCCAGCATTTT	CASSLRGEQPQHF	.	TRBV11-1	TRBJ1-5	.
TGTGCCAGCAGTGAAGACGTTAACACTGAAGCTTTCTTT	CASSEDVNTEAFF	.	TRBV2	TRBJ1-1	.
TGCGCCAGCAGCCCCGGGGGCGGGACGGTAGTTTACGAGCAGTACTTC	CASSPGGGTVVYEQYF	.	TRBV5-1	TRBJ2-7	.
TGTGCCAGCAGTACAAGCGGGTACAAAACGGATGAGCAGTTCTTC	CASSTSGYKTDEQFF	.	TRBV6-1	TRBJ2-1	.
TGTGCCAGCAGTACCCCGGGACAGGGGACGGATGGCTACACCTTC	CASSTPGQGTDGYTF	.	TRBV28	TRBJ1-2	TRBD1
TGTGCCAGCTCACCAACGCGGACTTACAATGAGCAGTTCTTC	CASSPTRTYNEQFF	.	TRBV18	TRBJ2-1	.
TGTGCCAGCAGCCAAATACCCGGGACAGAGAACACTGAAGCTTTCTTT	CASSQIPGTENTEAFF	.	TRBV7-9	TRBJ1-1	TRBD1
TGTGCCAGCAGCGCCAGGGGGCGGTGGGAGACCCAGTACTTC	CASSARGRWETQYF	.	TRBV6-5	TRBJ2-5	TRBD1
TGTGCCAGCAGCGGGGGACAGGGCCACTATGGCTACACCTTC	CASSGGQGHYGYTF	.	TRBV11-2	TRBJ1-2	TRBD1
TGTGCCAGCAGCCCATGGACAGGGCGGGGGGCTGAAGCTTTCTTT	CASSPWTGRGAEAFF	once	TRBV5-8	TRBJ1-1	TRBD1
TGTGCCAGCAGTTTAAGGGTGGAACATGAGCAGTTCTTC	CASSLRVEHEQFF	once	TRBV28	TRBJ2-1	.
TGTGCCAGCAGACATACCGGGACAGGGGGGTCTGAAGCTTTCTTT	CASRHTGTGGSEAFF	.	TRBV28	TRBJ1-1	TRBD1
TGTGCCAGCAGCGTAGCTGGGGCTAGACAGAGTAATTCACCCCTCCACTTT	CASSVAGARQSNSPLHF	.	TRBV9	TRBJ1-6	.
TGTGCCAGTAGTACACTCACATATAGGGGCTACACCTTC	CASSTLTYRGYTF	.	TRBV19	TRBJ1-2	.
TGTGCCTGGGGCCAGGCTTTGGACGAGCAGTACTTC	CAWGQALDEQYF	once	TRBV30	TRBJ2-7	.
TGCGCCAGCTTACTTGGAAGGGACTCCTCTGGAAACACCATATATTTT	CASLLGRDSSGNTIYF	.	TRBV10-1	TRBJ1-3	.
TGTGCCAGCAGCTTAGGACGACAGGGAGGGATCGATGAAGCTTTCTTT	CASSLGRQGGIDEAFF	.	TRBV11-3	TRBJ1-1	TRBD1
TGTGCCAGCTCACTCCCCAGGGATGCTGGAAACACCATATATTTT	CASSLPRDAGNTIYF	.	TRBV18	TRBJ1-3	.
TGTGCCAGCAGCACTAAACAGGGCAGCGAGCAGTACTTC	CASSTKQGSEQYF	.	TRBV11-3	TRBJ2-7	.
TGTGCCAGCAGCCAACTGAGGGGGCCGGGGACCGGGGAGCTGTTTTTT	CASSQLRGPGTGELFF	.	TRBV14	TRBJ2-2	TRBD1
TGTGCCAGCAGTGAACGGGGCGGCCTCTATGGCTACACCTTC	CASSERGGLYGYTF	.	TRBV6-1	TRBJ1-2	.
TGTGCCAGCAGCCGCATCCCGGGACTAGCGGCATACAATGAGCAGTTCTTC	CASSRIPGLAAYNEQFF	.	TRBV14	TRBJ2-1	TRBD2
TGTGCCAGCAGCGGATCGGGACAGCGAGGAAACACCATATATTTT	CASSGSGQRGNTIYF	.	TRBV9	TRBJ1-3	TRBD1
TGCGCCAGCAGCTCTCGGGGGGATAGCAATCAGCCCCAGCATTTT	CASSSRGDSNQPQHF	.	TRBV4-1	TRBJ1-5	.
TGTGCCAGCACCCCACGGGACCAAGAGACCCAGTACTTC	CASTPRDQETQYF	.	TRBV2	TRBJ2-5	.
TGTGCCAGCAGCGCAGCAGGGGGGCCCCAACTTAACTATGGCTACACCTTC	CASSAAGGPQLNYGYTF	.	TRBV13	TRBJ1-2	TRBD1
TGTGCCAGCAGCTTAGATCAGCCCCAGCATTTT	CASSLDQPQHF	.	TRBV5-6	TRBJ1-5	.
TGTGCCAGCAGCTTAGCGGCGGGAGGGGGATCCAATGAGCAGTTCTTC	CASSLAAGGGSNEQFF	.	TRBV11-2	TRBJ2-1	TRBD2
TGTGCCAGCACCCCTAGTCGGGCAGGGCGGTACGAGCAGTACTTC	CASTPSRAGRYEQYF	few	TRBV6-5	TRBJ2-7	.
TGTGCCAGCAATAGAAACACCGGGGAGCTGTTTTTT	CASNRNTGELFF	.	TRBV28	TRBJ2-2	.
TGTGCCAGCAGCTTGGTGGGAGCTGCGGCAGATACGCAGTATTTT	CASSLVGAAADTQYF	once	TRBV7-9	TRBJ2-3	.
TGTGCCAGCAGGCCGGGACGGGTCTATGGCTACACCTTC	CASRPGRVYGYTF	.	TRBV27	TRBJ1-2	.
TGTGCCTGGAGCACGGGCTCGGGGGCCAACGTCCTGACTTTC	CAWSTGSGANVLTF	.	TRBV30	TRBJ2-6	.
TGTGCCAGCAGTACCCCCAGGGATGGCTACACCTTC	CASSTPRDGYTF	.	TRBV28	TRBJ1-2	.
TGCGCCAGCAGCTTGGCCACGGGACCCGATCACGAGCAGTACTTC	CASSLATGPDHEQYF	once	TRBV5-1	TRBJ2-7	.
TGTGCCAGTAGTAGAAGGACAGGGGGTTCTAGCGGGAGCTATGAGCAGTTCTTC	CASSRRTGGSSGSYEQFF	.	TRBV19	TRBJ2-1	.
TGTGCCTGGAGTGTACGGGGAGGCGCAACCCAGTACTTC	CAWSVRGGATQYF	.	TRBV30	TRBJ2-5	.
TGTGCCAGCAGTCGTCCGCCAGAGAACACCGGGGAGCTGTTTTTT	CASSRPPENTGELFF	.	TRBV28	TRBJ2-2	.
TGTGCCAGCAGCTTCTCCGGGGGCCCGCTCACTGAAGCTTTCTTT	CASSFSGGPLTEAFF	few	TRBV11-3	TRBJ1-1	.
TGTGCCAGCAGCTATACGACAGGGGGTTATACTGAAGCTTTCTTT	CASSYTTGGYTEAFF	.	TRBV7-9	TRBJ1-1	TRBD1
TGTGCCAGCAGCTTAGAGTGGGGCCCGATAAACACTGAAGCTTTCTTT	CASSLEWGPINTEAFF	.	TRBV7-2	TRBJ1-1	.
TGTGCCACCAGCAGGGGGGACGAACGCTATGGCTACACCTTC	CATSRGDERYGYTF	.	TRBV15	TRBJ1-2	.
TGTGCCAGCAGTTACCGGACAGGGACTGGAAACACCATATATTTT	CASSYRTGTGNTIYF	once	TRBV6-5	TRBJ1-3	TRBD1
TGTGCCAGCAGCCGCGCGGGAGGACTATACAATGAGCAGTTCTTC	CASSRAGGLYNEQFF	once	TRBV7-3	TRBJ2-1	TRBD2